Below, 29 T cell receptor beta chains from the same sample are listed, as sequenced in a study of shared clonotypes between healthy human individuals. Generated by immunoSEQ multiplex PCR, the TCRdb table keeps only in-frame clones and is missing some. Of over a million clones in the sample, around 74% were seen once. What was sequenced was memory CD4+ T cells sorted from blood. Subset specified: CD45RA-negative fraction. The receptors stem from a man aged 18-30 years in good health.

This chain links TRBV7-6 with TRBJ2-3; TRBD1 matches 9 bases. V gave up 5 bases and J gave up 8 bases; unmatched junction bases: 14. The CDR3 contains 16 residues. The V gene's germline CDR1 is SGHVS and CDR2 FNYEAQ. The CDR3 coding sequence is TGTGCCAGCAGCCGAAACCTACAGGGGGCGGTGGGTACGCAGTATTTT. Its protein is CASSRNLQGAVGTQYF.

This chain uses TRBV11-2 with TRBJ2-7, with no clear D. V dropped 5 bases and J dropped 4 bases, with 15 bases sitting between them. Germline loops: CDR1 SGHAT, CDR2 FQNNGV. The CDR3 consists of 14 residues. The CDR3 spells CASSLRQGPYEQYF. CDR3 in DNA: TGTGCCAGCAGCCTACGACAAGGCCCATACGAGCAGTACTTC.

With respect to this clone: This CDR3 is also generated by other DNA sequences in the sample. V is TRBV9 and J is TRBJ2-1, with D tentatively TRBD2 (6 bases). CDR3 size: 15 residues. The V end was cut by 1 base, the J end by 3 bases, with 11 bases between. Germline V CDR1 and CDR2: SGDLS, YYNGEE. CDR3 loop: CASSVRDSLYNEQFF. In DNA form, the CDR3 reads TGTGCCAGCAGCGTAAGGGACTCTCTCTACAATGAGCAGTTCTTC.

This clone was counted a single time. The CDR3 DNA reads TGTGCCAGCAGCTTAGATAGGCTGCTAGAGACCCAGTACTTC. It translates to CASSLDRLLETQYF. V gene TRBV7-9 combines with J gene TRBJ2-5; D gene uncertain. Germline-derived CDR1 and CDR2 are SEHNR and FQNEAQ (reference sequence). This CDR3 comprises 14 residues. V was trimmed by 1 base and J by 4 bases, leaving 10 bases between them.

CDR3 in DNA: TGCGCCAGCAGCCTGGGGCGACAGGAGAGCTATGGCTACACCTTC. Protein sequence: CASSLGRQESYGYTF. This chain uses TRBV4-1 with TRBJ1-2; tentative D call: TRBD1 (6 bases). This CDR3 region has 15 residues. V dropped 4 bases and J dropped 4 bases, with 16 bases sitting between them. Germline V gene sequence: CDR1 MGHRA, CDR2 YSYEKL.

The chain employs TRBV4-3 and TRBJ2-1; TRBD1 matches 10 bases. The junction had 10 bases not matched to a gene; V was cut back by 9 bases and J by 8 bases. The germline CDR1 and CDR2 sequences are LGHNA and YSLEER. This CDR3 has 14 amino acids. This CDR3 reads CASRRDRGPDEQFF. Here the CDR3 DNA reads TGCGCCAGTCGTCGGGACAGGGGACCCGATGAGCAGTTCTTC.

The chain joins TRBV6-1 to TRBJ2-7; D may correspond to TRBD1 or TRBD2 (5 bases each). CDR1 is MNHNS, CDR2 SASEGT, per germline. V was pared by 5 bases and J by 5 bases, with 16 bases between. The CDR3 is made up of 14 amino acids. The DNA of the CDR3 is TGTGCCAGCAGTCCCCCCCCCGGGACCGACGAGCAGTACTTC. Translation gives CASSPPPGTDEQYF.

J is TRBJ2-1 and V is TRBV18, with 8 nucleotides matching TRBD2. Germline V CDR1 and CDR2: KGHSH, LQKENI. The CDR3 loop spans 16 amino acids. The J segment lost 3 bases and the V segment lost 3 bases, leaving 7 bases of the junction unmatched. CDR3 amino acids: CASSPPLAENYNEQFF. CDR3 nucleotide sequence: TGTGCCAGCTCACCTCCACTAGCGGAAAACTACAATGAGCAGTTCTTC.

The rearrangement uses TRBV30 and TRBJ2-5; D gene ambiguous. The DNA end favors TRBJ2-7, so the J call may be wrong. The germline V gene has CDR1 GTSNPN and CDR2 SVGIG (reference sequence). There are 10 residues in the CDR3. The CDR3 loop is CASGLNEQYF. The CDR3 DNA sequence: TGTGCCTCCGGGTTGAACGAGCAGTACTTC.

This clone was counted a few times. In DNA form, the CDR3 reads TGTGCCAGCGGCAAGACAGGGGGCTCCTACGAGCAGTACTTC. It specifies CASGKTGGSYEQYF. The genes are TRBV9 and TRBJ2-7; 9 positions agree with TRBD1. Germline V gene sequence: CDR1 SGDLS, CDR2 YYNGEE. After removal of 7 bases from V and 0 bases from J, the junction contained 5 bases not matched to a gene. CDR3 length: 14 amino acids.

V gene TRBV6-1 combines with J gene TRBJ1-1; 8 positions agree with TRBD1. Germline V gene data show CDR1 as MNHNS and CDR2 as SASEGT. V shed 3 bases and J 9 bases; nucleotides not matched to a gene: 6. CDR3 length: 13 amino acids. The CDR3 loop is CASSEASGGKAFF. The CDR3 coding sequence is TGTGCCAGCAGTGAGGCTTCAGGGGGCAAAGCTTTCTTT.

The J gene is TRBJ2-7, the V gene TRBV25-1, with D perhaps given as TRBD1 or TRBD2 (5 bases each). The V end lost 4 bases, the J end lost 3 bases, and 16 bases lay between the germline ends. Germline CDR1 MGHDK, CDR2 SYGVNS. CDR3 length equals 15 residues. The CDR3 region has the DNA TGTGCCAGCAGTGGCACCGGGACGCACCTCTACGAGCAGTACTTC. Translating it yields CASSGTGTHLYEQYF.

The CDR3, as DNA: TGTGCCAGCAGCTCAGGAGCGGGACTAACCTACGAGCAGTACTTC. Translation gives CASSSGAGLTYEQYF. The rearrangement uses TRBV7-9 and TRBJ2-7; 7 bases align to TRBD2. The CDR3 runs to 15 residues. J lost 2 bases, V lost 4 bases, and 8 bases had no gene match. Germline-derived CDR1 and CDR2 are SEHNR and FQNEAQ (reference sequence).

This sequence joins TRBV10-3 and TRBJ2-3; D perhaps matches TRBD1 (5 bases). The length of the CDR3 is 13 residues. CDR1 and CDR2 (germline): ENHRY, SYGVKD. Trimming cost V 7 bases and J 7 bases, with 15 bases left between them. This CDR3 is CAIKGAAANTQYF. For the CDR3, the DNA is TGTGCCATCAAAGGGGCCGCTGCCAATACGCAGTATTTT.

The sample holds a few counts of this clone. The chain uses TRBV6-5 and TRBJ1-4; D might be TRBD1 (5 bases). The CDR3 length is 14 residues. V dropped 6 bases and J dropped 8 bases, with 16 bases sitting between them. The V gene's germline CDR1 is MNHEY and CDR2 SVGAGI. The CDR3 DNA is TGTGCCAGCAGGGAGTCGACAGTGGGGGAAAAACTGTTTTTT. Translating it yields CASRESTVGEKLFF.

Only a few counts were recorded for this clone. CDR3 sequence (DNA): TGTGCCAGCTCACCCGACAGGGGGCAGTACTTC. The encoded protein is CASSPDRGQYF. V usage is TRBV18 and J usage is TRBJ2-7, with 8 bases fitting TRBD1. CDR3 length: 11 residues. Germline lookup yields CDR1 KGHSH and CDR2 LQKENI. V shed 3 bases and J 9 bases; nucleotides not matched to a gene: 1.

This clone has at least ten counts. The chain uses TRBV7-8 and TRBJ1-5, with D maybe TRBD1 (5 bases). V was clipped by 2 bases and J by 3 bases, with 11 bases between them. Germline loops: CDR1 SGHVS, CDR2 FQNEAQ. The CDR3 covers 15 residues. For the CDR3, the DNA is TGTGCCAGCAGCTTAAACCAGGGTAACAATCAGCCCCAGCATTTT. The encoded protein is CASSLNQGNNQPQHF.

The chain has TRBV5-1 and TRBJ2-7, with 13 bases that match TRBD2. Germline loops: CDR1 SGHRS, CDR2 YFSETQ. The CDR3 is 15 amino acids. V dropped 4 bases and J dropped 4; count of bases not matched to a gene: 5. CDR3 bases: TGCGCCAGCAGCACAGGACTAGCGGGGGTGTACGAGCAGTACTTC. Its protein product is CASSTGLAGVYEQYF. Combining the CDR3 with reference TRBV5-1 and TRBJ2-7 gives the whole variable domain KAGVTQTPRYLIKTRGQQVTLSCSPISGHRSVSWYQQTPGQGLQFLFEYFSETQRNKGNFPGRFSGRQFSNSRSEMNVSTLELGDSALYLCASSTGLAGVYEQYFGPGTRLTVT.

This chain links TRBV10-2 with TRBJ1-6; 8 bases line up with TRBD1. V lost 10 bases to trimming and J lost 2 bases; unmatched junction nucleotides: 10. There are 16 residues in the CDR3. Germline lookup yields CDR1 WSHSY and CDR2 SAAADI. The CDR3 loop is CATRTGQQTYNSPLHF. Written as DNA, the CDR3 is TGCGCCACCAGGACAGGGCAACAAACCTATAATTCACCCCTCCACTTT.

This clone appeared many times. The chain joins TRBV30 to TRBJ1-1, with 8 positions matching TRBD1. The germline V gene has CDR1 GTSNPN and CDR2 SVGIG (reference sequence). The CDR3 runs 13 residues. The J segment lost 7 bases and the V segment lost 5 bases, leaving 9 bases of the junction unmatched. CDR3 residues: CAWLRQGWGEAFF. CDR3 sequence (DNA): TGTGCCTGGCTCCGACAGGGGTGGGGTGAAGCTTTCTTT.

The table lists this clone with a count of one. This CDR3 is CASSRWGGLSTDTQYF. The CDR3 nucleotides are TGTGCCAGCAGCCGGTGGGGGGGGCTGAGCACAGATACGCAGTATTTT. This sequence joins TRBV25-1 and TRBJ2-3, with D maybe TRBD2 (7 bases). Trimming took 6 bases from V and 0 from J, leaving 16 bases between them. Germline CDR1 is MGHDK and CDR2 is SYGVNS. This CDR3 region has 16 residues.

The chain combines TRBV9 with TRBJ2-3; 7 bases fit TRBD2. Germline loops: CDR1 SGDLS, CDR2 YYNGEE. J was trimmed by 1 base and V by 0 bases; bases with no gene match: 8. The CDR3 is made up of 17 amino acids. The CDR3 loop is CASSVVPRSGGTDTQYF. CDR3 DNA: TGTGCCAGCAGCGTAGTTCCCCGGAGCGGGGGCACAGATACGCAGTATTTT.

The chain has TRBV6-1 and TRBJ2-7, with 8 bases matching TRBD1. The germline gives CDR1 MNHNS, CDR2 SASEGT. V lost 9 bases to trimming and J lost 1 base; unmatched junction nucleotides: 8. CDR3 length equals 14 residues. The CDR3 region has the DNA TGTGCCAGTCAGACGGACAGGGTGTCCTACGAGCAGTACTTC. Translation: CASQTDRVSYEQYF.

The rearrangement links TRBV10-2 to TRBJ1-3; tentatively, D is TRBD1 (6 bases). Germline CDR1 is WSHSY and CDR2 is SAAADI. The V end lost 6 bases, the J end lost 4 bases, and 13 bases lay between the germline ends. The CDR3 runs to 14 residues. The CDR3 bases are TGCGCCAGCAGGACAGACAGGAGAGGAAACACCATATATTTT. Residues: CASRTDRRGNTIYF.

This chain uses TRBV6-5 with TRBJ1-2, with 10 positions matching TRBD1. Per germline, CDR1 MNHEY and CDR2 SVGAGI. V gave up 5 bases and J gave up 4 bases; unmatched junction bases: 7. The CDR3 runs 15 residues. CDR3 sequence (DNA): TGTGCCAGCAGTAAACCGGGACAGGGGAGCTATGGCTACACCTTC. Protein product: CASSKPGQGSYGYTF.

This clone was found many times. V and J are TRBV7-2 and TRBJ1-6; D unresolved. V was clipped by 3 bases and J by 3 bases, with 3 bases between them. Germline CDR1 and CDR2: SGHTA and FQGNSA. This CDR3 region has 13 residues. Here the CDR3 DNA reads TGTGCCAGCAGCTTCGTCTATAATTCACCCCTCCACTTT. It specifies CASSFVYNSPLHF.

The CDR3, as DNA: TGCGCCAGCAGCTTTGCGACAGGGAACACCGGGGAGCTGTTTTTT. Translated: CASSFATGNTGELFF. The genes are TRBV5-1 and TRBJ2-2, with a possible D match to TRBD1 (6 bases). Deletions cut 2 bases from V and 1 base from J, with 9 bases between. Germline V gives CDR1 SGHRS, CDR2 YFSETQ. The CDR3 contains 15 residues.

The chain combines TRBV30 with TRBJ2-2; TRBD2 matches 14 bases. CDR3 length equals 15 residues. Trimming removed 2 bases from V and 5 bases from J; junction bases left unmatched: 1. Germline lookup yields CDR1 GTSNPN and CDR2 SVGIG (reference sequence). In DNA form, the CDR3 reads TGTGCCTGGAGTCGGACTAGCGGGAGGACCGGGGAGCTGTTTTTT. This sequence encodes CAWSRTSGRTGELFF. Full variable domain (remainder filled in from reference TRBV30 and TRBJ2-2): SQTIHQWPATLVQPVGSPLSLECTVEGTSNPNLYWYRQAAGRGLQLLFYSVGIGQISSEVPQNLSASRPQDRQFILSSKKLLLSDSGFYLCAWSRTSGRTGELFFGEGSRLTVL.

This clone was observed once. This chain joins TRBV9 and TRBJ2-1; TRBD2 is a possible D gene (6 bases). Germline V gene data show CDR1 as SGDLS and CDR2 as YYNGEE. Between the trimmed V and J ends, which lost 0 bases and 9 bases, there was a span of 16 bases. The CDR3 covers 15 residues. The CDR3: CASSVGREVYGEQFF. Here the CDR3 DNA reads TGTGCCAGCAGCGTAGGAAGGGAGGTTTATGGTGAGCAGTTCTTC.